This TCR beta chain was identified in a study of blood T cell dynamics during melanoma immunotherapy. Only in-frame clones appear in the TCRdb table, and some are missing; sequencing was by immunoSEQ multiplex PCR. The table records 8,200 or so clones, around 90% of them present only once. Time point specified: week 3, after first cycle of checkpoint inhibitor. Apart from a couple of fast progressors, RECIST 1.1 response was judged 12 weeks post-infusion. CDR1 MDHEN and CDR2 SYDVKM come from the germline V gene. V lost 3 bases and J 9 bases, leaving 15 bases between the germline ends. This CDR3 has 15 residues.

The clonotype comes from a human donor with melanoma. Material: blood, obtained from a patient treated with checkpoint blockade. The chain links TRBV28 to TRBJ1-6; tentative D call: TRBD1 (5 bases). CDR3 residues: CASSLSGASGSPLHF. The DNA of the CDR3 is TGTGCCAGCAGTTTGTCTGGGGCCAGCGGTTCACCCCTCCACTTT.